The 12 T cell receptor beta chains below all came from one sample that was sequenced in a study of early T cells in non-severe SARS-CoV-2 infection. TCRdb re-called the 5' RACE reads with MiXCR, one entry per CDR3 protein. In the table there are about 80,000 distinct CDR3 sequences, 9% to 10% of which are singletons. Sequenced: whole blood. These receptors came from an adult who was a healthcare worker with PCR-confirmed SARS-CoV-2 infection or an uninfected control (not recorded which).

This clonotype came up many times. This chain uses TRBV10-3 with TRBJ1-6, with 7 bases that match TRBD1. The length of the CDR3 is 15 residues. Unmatched junction bases numbered 9, after V lost 6 bases and J lost 7 bases. CDR1 and CDR2 (germline): ENHRY, SYGVKD. DNA of the CDR3: TGTGCCATCAGGGACCGGGACAGCCTAAATTCACCCCTCCACTTT. As protein: CAIRDRDSLNSPLHF.

This clonotype was detected many times. The chain has TRBV11-2 and TRBJ2-5, with 10 bases that match TRBD2. This CDR3 is built from 15 residues. Germline CDR1 SGHAT, CDR2 FQNNGV. J lost 5 bases, V lost 4 bases, and 7 bases had no gene match. The CDR3 reads CASSSKAGGIETQYF. CDR3 sequence (DNA): TGTGCCAGCAGCTCGAAAGCGGGAGGGATCGAGACCCAGTACTTC.

In its sample, this clonotype was seen many times. This chain links TRBV28 with TRBJ2-4, with D unresolved. The V gene's germline CDR1 is MDHEN and CDR2 SYDVKM. This CDR3 is built from 16 residues. V shed 5 bases and J shed 0 bases, with 14 bases lying between them. CDR3 loop: CASSPPDGLAKNIQYF. CDR3 bases: TGTGCCAGCAGTCCCCCGGACGGTCTAGCCAAAAACATTCAGTACTTC.

This clonotype was detected many times. The chain carries TRBV29-1 and TRBJ2-3; 7 nucleotides match TRBD2. Germline loops: CDR1 SQVTM, CDR2 ANQGSEA. The length of the CDR3 is 14 residues. V lost 7 bases, J lost 4 bases, and 11 bases stayed unmatched. CDR3 nucleotides: TGCAGCGCCGGTGGGGAGGGTCGTGCAGATACGCAGTATTTT. Translation: CSAGGEGRADTQYF.

The chain uses TRBV2 and TRBJ2-7; TRBD2 aligns across 7 bases. There are 12 residues in the CDR3. Trimming at V came to 4 bases and at J to 3 bases, leaving 0 bases not matched to a gene. CDR1 is SNHLY, CDR2 FYNNEI, per germline. This CDR3 reads CASSGGGYEQYF. In nucleotides, the CDR3 is TGTGCCAGCAGTGGCGGGGGCTACGAGCAGTACTTC.

The sample holds a few counts of this clonotype. This chain connects TRBV10-2 to TRBJ1-5; 7 nucleotides agree with TRBD1. This CDR3 contains 14 residues. CDR1 and CDR2 from the germline V gene are WSHSY and SAAADI. J lost 6 bases, V lost 7 bases, and 9 bases had no gene match. CDR3 bases: TGCGCCAGCACCGACGAACAGGGGCGTCAGCCCCAGCATTTT. It encodes CASTDEQGRQPQHF.

This clonotype was observed many times. The chain couples TRBV29-1 to TRBJ2-2; D might be TRBD2 (6 bases). The CDR3 has 14 residues. Germline CDR1 SQVTM, CDR2 ANQGSEA. Trimming removed 3 bases at V and 0 bases at J, with 8 bases between. In nucleotides, the CDR3 is TGCAGCGTTGAGGCGGGGTCGAACACCGGGGAGCTGTTTTTT. This codes for CSVEAGSNTGELFF.

The CDR3 loop is CSAIGSYNSPLHF. The CDR3 bases are TGCAGTGCTATCGGCTCCTATAATTCACCCCTCCACTTT. The V and J genes are TRBV20-1 and TRBJ1-6, with unresolved D. Between the trimmed V and J ends, which lost 4 bases and 0 bases, there was a span of 4 bases. The CDR3 has 13 residues. Germline V gene lookup returns CDR1 DFQATT and CDR2 SNEGSKA (reference sequence).

The chain is built from TRBV12-3 or TRBV12-4 and TRBJ2-3, with D possibly TRBD2 on 6 matching bases. The V end was cut by 3 bases, the J end by 0 bases, with 13 bases between. The CDR3 runs 16 residues. The CDR3: CASSFLLATSTDTQYF. In nucleotides, the CDR3 is TGTGCCAGCAGTTTCCTACTAGCCACTAGCACAGATACGCAGTATTTT.

This clonotype was seen ten or more times. The DNA for the CDR3 is TGTGCCAGCTCACCTGAGACTAGCGTCATCACCGGGGAGCTGTTTTTT. Translating gives CASSPETSVITGELFF. The chain couples TRBV18 to TRBJ2-2; 8 bases map to TRBD2. CDR1 is KGHSH, CDR2 LQKENI, per germline. The CDR3 contains 16 residues. Losses at the gene ends were 3 bases for V and 4 bases for J; bases not matched to a gene: 7.

This chain's CDR3 is CASSPGIYYNEQFF. For the CDR3, the DNA is TGTGCCAGCAGTCCCGGGATCTACTACAATGAGCAGTTCTTC. The rearrangement uses TRBV27 and TRBJ2-1; a weak D match, TRBD2 (5 bases). The CDR3 totals 14 residues. Looked up from germline, CDR1 is MNHEY and CDR2 is SMNVEV (reference sequence). V was clipped by 5 bases and J by 3 bases, with 11 bases between them.

Many counts were recorded for this clonotype. For the CDR3, the DNA is TGTGCCAGCAGTTACTCCCGGGCACAGGGGCATCAGTACTTC. Its translation is CASSYSRAQGHQYF. This chain links TRBV6-5 with TRBJ2-4, with 7 positions matching TRBD1. CDR1 is MNHEY and CDR2 is SVGAGI in the germline V gene. The CDR3 runs to 14 residues. Losses at the gene ends were 0 bases for V and 12 bases for J; bases not matched to a gene: 8.